These 10 T cell receptor beta chains share one sample of origin, sequenced in a study of blood T cell repertoires in COVID-19. Some clones are missing from TCRdb's copy, which holds only in-frame ones; the method was immunoSEQ multiplex PCR. The sample includes roughly 290,000 clones, about four fifths seen only once; the top ten take more than 15%. Sequencing used peripheral blood. These receptors originate from a person between 65 and 80 years old with COVID-19, enrolled during active disease.

The rearrangement links TRBV5-1 to TRBJ1-1; tentatively, D is TRBD1 (6 bases). The CDR3 totals 14 residues. Germline V gene sequence: CDR1 SGHRS, CDR2 YFSETQ. Between the trimmed V and J ends, which lost 4 bases and 1 base, there was a span of 11 bases. The CDR3 here is CASSAPGQNTEAFF. CDR3 bases: TGCGCCAGCAGCGCGCCGGGACAGAACACTGAAGCTTTCTTT.

This chain joins TRBV6-6 and TRBJ1-5; possibly TRBD1 for D (6 bases). Germline values: CDR1 MNHNY, CDR2 SVGAGI (reference sequence). V dropped 5 bases and J dropped 4 bases, with 15 bases sitting between them. CDR3 size: 15 residues. CDR3 amino acids: CASSISGVGNQPQHF. The CDR3 DNA reads as TGTGCCAGCAGTATTTCAGGGGTAGGAAATCAGCCCCAGCATTTT.

This clone was observed once. J is TRBJ2-3 and V is TRBV7-2; the D gene is possibly TRBD2 (6 bases). There are 14 residues in the CDR3. Germline V gene sequence: CDR1 SGHTA, CDR2 FQGNSA. V was trimmed by 4 bases and J by 2 bases, leaving 10 bases between them. The CDR3 sequence: CASSSGLSTDTQYF. In DNA, the CDR3 is TGTGCCAGCAGCTCGGGACTCTCCACAGATACGCAGTATTTT.

This sequence joins TRBV11-2 and TRBJ1-5, with 10 positions matching TRBD1. The junction had 2 bases not matched to a gene; V was cut back by 5 bases and J by 4 bases. The CDR3 covers 14 residues. CDR1 and CDR2 from the germline V gene are SGHAT and FQNNGV. CDR3: CASSRTGGNQPQHF. The CDR3 region has the DNA TGTGCCAGCAGCAGGACAGGGGGGAATCAGCCCCAGCATTTT.

The V gene is TRBV24-1, the J gene TRBJ2-3; TRBD1 matches at 8 bases. The V and J ends lost 4 bases and 2 bases, in that order; junction bases with no gene match: 7. The V gene's germline CDR1 is KGHDR and CDR2 SFDVKD. The CDR3 is made up of 16 amino acids. The DNA of the CDR3 is TGTGCCACCAGTGAGGCCGGGACAGGCTTCACAGATACGCAGTATTTT. The encoded protein is CATSEAGTGFTDTQYF.

This chain joins TRBV20-1 and TRBJ1-3; no firm D call. V was pared by 3 bases and J by 0 bases, with 9 bases between. This CDR3 contains 14 residues. Germline V gene data show CDR1 as DFQATT and CDR2 as SNEGSKA (reference sequence). CDR3 DNA sequence: TGCAGTGCTAGTTTGGGAGACTCTGGAAACACCATATATTTT. Its translation is CSASLGDSGNTIYF.

This clone was counted only a few times. The chain links TRBV19 to TRBJ1-6; TRBD1 might be the D (6 bases). In germline, CDR1 is LNHDA, CDR2 SQIVND (reference sequence). The CDR3 contains 15 residues. Trimming stripped 3 bases from V and 6 bases from J, with 12 bases between. The CDR3 loop reads CASSMAWTANSPLHF. DNA of the CDR3: TGTGCCAGTAGTATGGCATGGACAGCTAATTCACCCCTCCACTTT.

The V gene is TRBV27, the J gene TRBJ1-2; 7 nucleotides match TRBD1. V was pared by 8 bases and J by 6 bases, with 12 bases of the junction left unmatched. The CDR3 is 14 amino acids. Germline values: CDR1 MNHEY, CDR2 SMNVEV (reference sequence). This CDR3 reads CASSPTGRYDGYTF. The CDR3 DNA is TGTGCCAGCTCCCCGACAGGGAGGTATGATGGCTACACCTTC.

The chain couples TRBV5-1 to TRBJ2-2; 10 nucleotides match TRBD1. There are 15 residues in the CDR3. Germline assignment: CDR1 SGHRS and CDR2 YFSETQ. V was clipped by 0 bases and J by 6 bases; unmatched bases: 2. CDR3 loop: CASSLGQGAAGELFF. The CDR3 region has the DNA TGCGCCAGCAGCTTGGGACAGGGGGCTGCCGGGGAGCTGTTTTTT.

The chain links TRBV5-1 to TRBJ1-2; 10 bases align to TRBD1. V lost 4 bases to trimming and J lost 3 bases; unmatched junction nucleotides: 6. From germline, CDR1 is SGHRS and CDR2 YFSETQ. The CDR3 has 15 amino acids. This CDR3 reads CASSHRQGADYGYTF. The CDR3 DNA sequence: TGCGCCAGCAGCCACCGACAGGGGGCGGACTATGGCTACACCTTC.